What follows describes a single T cell receptor (beta chain). The CDR3 is 14 residues long. The V gene end was trimmed by 4 bases and the J gene end by 4 bases; junction bases not matched to a gene: 4. Each CDR3 protein is one row after TCRdb ran MiXCR on the 5' RACE reads. Altogether hundreds of thousands of distinct CDR3 sequences are present, 18% being singletons, with the ten largest covering around 13%. This entry belongs to a study of identical twins. This sample also appeared in a second study, on T cells expressing NK-cell markers. From that paper: Restriction of sorting to alpha-beta TCR T cells was accomplished in several experiments using an anti-gamma-delta TCR antibody.

The sequence was collected from a woman aged 18-29 years in good health. The V and J genes are TRBV12-3 or TRBV12-4 and TRBJ2-1; 7 bases match TRBD1. The sample taken for sequencing was PBMCs. CDR3 nucleotides: TGTGCCAGCAGTTCACCGGGACAGTACAATGAGCAGTTCTTC. Its translation is CASSSPGQYNEQFF.